This entry features one T cell receptor (beta chain) sequence. The authors' processing: Amplifying reference gene primers gave estimates of nucleated cell counts. Sequencing used immunoSEQ multiplex PCR; TCRdb keeps in-frame clones, though not all of them. That table supplies the V and J calls and clone size; D and trimming were determined from the DNA. The repertoire has some 53,000 clones, 85% to 90% of them found once; the top ten carry around 15%. The data belong to a study of blood T cell repertoires in COVID-19. Study summary: The cDNA or gDNA used as material had been derived from T cells, B-cell-depleted T cells, or PBMCs.

Sequencing was carried out using peripheral blood. The clonotype was recovered from a man between 65 and 79 years old with acute or convalescent COVID-19.

The CDR3: CASHLAGVTDTQYF. CDR3 in DNA: TGTGCCAGCCACCTAGCGGGAGTAACAGATACGCAGTATTTT. V gene TRBV5-4 combines with J gene TRBJ2-3; TRBD2 matches at 10 bases. The CDR3 extends over 14 amino acids. CDR1 is SGHNT and CDR2 is YYREEE in the germline V gene (reference sequence). After removal of 7 bases from V and 3 bases from J, the junction contained 5 bases not matched to a gene.